This TCR beta chain was identified in a study of T cells in Graves' hyperthyroidism and ophthalmopathy. Study conclusions and caveats: The model forecast ophthalmopathy, anticipating it by a median approximately 6.1 months before onset.

Researchers amplified the TCR beta CDR3 regions from RNA transcripts. First-round RT-PCR targeting the TCR CDR3 was performed with the HTBI primer set. TCRdb fed the multiplex PCR reads into MiXCR, producing one record per CDR3 protein. The sample lists hundreds of thousands of distinct CDR3 sequences; around 21% were seen once. After removal of 3 bases from V and 4 bases from J, the junction contained 11 bases not matched to a gene. Germline loops: CDR1 MNHGY, CDR2 SVAAGI. The CDR3 has 16 residues. This clonotype was counted a single time. Its antigen is unidentified. The chain is built from TRBV6-9 and TRBJ2-7; 8 positions match TRBD1. Sequenced: blood. This clonotype originated in a man aged 25-40 years with Graves' ophthalmopathy. In nucleotides, the CDR3 is TGTGCCAGCAGTTACAAGCACAGGGGGTTAGGGTACGAGCAGTACTTC. Translation gives CASSYKHRGLGYEQYF.